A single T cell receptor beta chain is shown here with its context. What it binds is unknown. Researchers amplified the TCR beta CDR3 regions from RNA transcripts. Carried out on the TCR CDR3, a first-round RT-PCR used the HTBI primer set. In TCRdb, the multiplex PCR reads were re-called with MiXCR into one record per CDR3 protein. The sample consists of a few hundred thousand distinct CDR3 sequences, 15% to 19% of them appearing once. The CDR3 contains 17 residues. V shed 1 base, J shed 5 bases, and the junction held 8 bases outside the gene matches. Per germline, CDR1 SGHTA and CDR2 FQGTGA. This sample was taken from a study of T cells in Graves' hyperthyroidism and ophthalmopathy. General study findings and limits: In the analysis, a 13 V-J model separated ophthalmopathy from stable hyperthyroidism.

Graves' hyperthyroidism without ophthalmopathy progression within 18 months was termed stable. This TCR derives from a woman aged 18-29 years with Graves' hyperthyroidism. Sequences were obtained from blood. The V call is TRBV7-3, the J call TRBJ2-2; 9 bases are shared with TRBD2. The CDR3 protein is CASSLIGGGAYTGELFF. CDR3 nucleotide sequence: TGTGCCAGCAGCTTAATTGGCGGGGGGGCCTATACCGGGGAGCTGTTTTTT.